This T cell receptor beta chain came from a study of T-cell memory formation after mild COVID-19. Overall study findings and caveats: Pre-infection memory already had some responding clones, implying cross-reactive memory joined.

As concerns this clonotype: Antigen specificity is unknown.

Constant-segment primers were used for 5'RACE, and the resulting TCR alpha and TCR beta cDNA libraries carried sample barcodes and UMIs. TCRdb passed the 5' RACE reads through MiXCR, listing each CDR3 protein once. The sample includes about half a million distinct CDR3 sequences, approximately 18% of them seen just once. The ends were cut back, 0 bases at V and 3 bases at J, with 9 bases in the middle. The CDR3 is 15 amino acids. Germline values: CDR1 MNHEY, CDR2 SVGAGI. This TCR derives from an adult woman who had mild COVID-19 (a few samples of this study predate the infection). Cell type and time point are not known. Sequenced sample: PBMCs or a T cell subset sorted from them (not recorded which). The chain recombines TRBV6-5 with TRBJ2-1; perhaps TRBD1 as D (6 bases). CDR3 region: CASSYSGARYNEQFF. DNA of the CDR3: TGTGCCAGCAGTTACTCGGGGGCTCGCTACAATGAGCAGTTCTTC.